The clone carrying this T cell receptor (beta chain) was observed a handful of times. The antigen remains undetermined. The source of the sample is a study of T-cell memory formation after mild COVID-19. Whole-study context: TCR clustering was largely donor specific. Points from the study as a whole: Contracting CD4+ clones lay largely in CM and EM, with CD8+ ones residing in EMRA.

Germline V CDR1 and CDR2: MNHEY, SVGEGT. After removal of 10 bases from V and 6 bases from J, the junction contained 9 bases not matched to a gene. This CDR3 has 12 residues. 5'RACE, which relied on constant-segment primers, yielded TCR alpha and TCR beta cDNA libraries carrying sample barcodes and UMIs. Each CDR3 protein gets one entry after TCRdb re-called the 5' RACE reads with MiXCR. The repertoire consists of 350,000 to 450,000 distinct CDR3 sequences, with 24% occurring once and the leading ten covering around 8.8%. This TCR was sampled from an adult woman who had mild COVID-19 (a few samples of this study predate the infection). Cell type and time point are not known. The sequenced material came from PBMCs or a T cell subset sorted from them (not recorded which). V gene TRBV6-2 or TRBV6-3 combines with J gene TRBJ2-7; TRBD1 matches at 7 bases. CDR3 nucleotides: TGTGCCATCCGACGAGACAGGGTCGAGCAGTACTTC. Amino acid sequence: CAIRRDRVEQYF.